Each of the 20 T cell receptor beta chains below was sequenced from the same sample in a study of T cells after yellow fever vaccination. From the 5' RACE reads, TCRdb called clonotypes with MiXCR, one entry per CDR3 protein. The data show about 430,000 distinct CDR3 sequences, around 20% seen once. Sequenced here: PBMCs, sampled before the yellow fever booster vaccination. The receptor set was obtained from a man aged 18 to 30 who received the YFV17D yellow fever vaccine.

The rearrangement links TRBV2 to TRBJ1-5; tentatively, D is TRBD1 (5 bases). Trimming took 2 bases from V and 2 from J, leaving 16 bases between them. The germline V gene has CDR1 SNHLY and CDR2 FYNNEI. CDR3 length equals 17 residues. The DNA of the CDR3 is TGTGCCAGCAGTGAATCAGGTTTCGGGGCGGGCAATCAGCCCCAGCATTTT. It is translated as CASSESGFGAGNQPQHF.

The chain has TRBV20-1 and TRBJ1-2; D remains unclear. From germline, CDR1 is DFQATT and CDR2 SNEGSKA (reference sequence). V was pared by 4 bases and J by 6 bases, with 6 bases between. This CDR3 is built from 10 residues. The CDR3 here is CSATLNGYTF. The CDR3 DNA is TGCAGTGCTACGTTAAATGGCTACACCTTC.

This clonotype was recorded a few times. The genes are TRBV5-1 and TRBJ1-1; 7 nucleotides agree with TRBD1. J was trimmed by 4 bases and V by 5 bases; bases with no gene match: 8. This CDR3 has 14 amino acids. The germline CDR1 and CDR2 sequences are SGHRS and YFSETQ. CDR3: CASSDSAGGTEAFF. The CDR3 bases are TGCGCCAGCAGTGATAGTGCAGGGGGCACTGAAGCTTTCTTT.

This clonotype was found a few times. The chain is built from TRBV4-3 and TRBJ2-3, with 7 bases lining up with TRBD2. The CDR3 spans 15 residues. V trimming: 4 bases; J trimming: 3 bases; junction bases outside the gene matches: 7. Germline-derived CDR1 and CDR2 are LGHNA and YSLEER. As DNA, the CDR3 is TGCGCCAGCAGCCCAGCGGGGCCAATGACAGATACGCAGTATTTT. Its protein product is CASSPAGPMTDTQYF.

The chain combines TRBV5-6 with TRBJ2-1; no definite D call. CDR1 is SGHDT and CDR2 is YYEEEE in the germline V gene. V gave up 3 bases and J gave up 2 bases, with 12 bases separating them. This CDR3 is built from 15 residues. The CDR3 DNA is TGTGCCAGCAGCTACACCACCCAAGCCTACAATGAGCAGTTCTTC. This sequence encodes CASSYTTQAYNEQFF.

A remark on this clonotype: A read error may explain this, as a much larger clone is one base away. CDR3 bases: TGTGCCATCAGTGAGTGTAGTGGCTACACCTTC. Protein sequence: CAISECSGYTF. The V and J genes are TRBV10-3 and TRBJ1-2; D is uncertain. Trimming pared 1 base from V and 7 bases from J, leaving 4 bases between. This CDR3 region has 11 residues. The germline gives CDR1 ENHRY, CDR2 SYGVKD.

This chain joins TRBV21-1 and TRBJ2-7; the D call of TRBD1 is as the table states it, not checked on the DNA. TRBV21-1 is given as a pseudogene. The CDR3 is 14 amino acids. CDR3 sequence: CASSKAGQGYEQYV. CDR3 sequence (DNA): TGTGCCAGCAGCAAAGCGGGACAGGGGTACGAGCAGTACGTC.

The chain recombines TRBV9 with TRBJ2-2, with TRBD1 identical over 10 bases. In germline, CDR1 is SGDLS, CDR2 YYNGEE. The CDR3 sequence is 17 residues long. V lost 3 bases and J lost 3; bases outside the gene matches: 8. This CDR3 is CASSEPGQGPDTGELFF. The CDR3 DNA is TGTGCCAGCAGCGAACCGGGACAGGGGCCGGACACCGGGGAGCTGTTTTTT.

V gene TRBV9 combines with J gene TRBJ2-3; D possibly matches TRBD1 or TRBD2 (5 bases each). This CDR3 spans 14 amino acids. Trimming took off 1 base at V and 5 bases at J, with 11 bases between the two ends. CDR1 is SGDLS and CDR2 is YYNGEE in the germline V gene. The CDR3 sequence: CASSVYGAEDTQYF. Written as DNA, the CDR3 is TGTGCCAGCAGCGTATACGGGGCCGAAGATACGCAGTATTTT.

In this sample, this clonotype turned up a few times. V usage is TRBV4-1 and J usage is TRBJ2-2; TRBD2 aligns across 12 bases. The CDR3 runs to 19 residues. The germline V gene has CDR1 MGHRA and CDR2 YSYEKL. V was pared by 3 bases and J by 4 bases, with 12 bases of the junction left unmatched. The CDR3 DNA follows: TGCGCCAGCAGCCAGAGACTAGCGGGGGCTATAGGGGGCACCGGGGAGCTGTTTTTT. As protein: CASSQRLAGAIGGTGELFF.

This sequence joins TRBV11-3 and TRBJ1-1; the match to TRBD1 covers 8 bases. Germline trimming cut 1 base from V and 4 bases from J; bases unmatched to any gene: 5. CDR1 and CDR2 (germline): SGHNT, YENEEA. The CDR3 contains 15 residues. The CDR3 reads CASSLGQGRGTEAFF. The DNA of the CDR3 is TGTGCCAGCAGCTTAGGACAGGGGCGTGGCACTGAAGCTTTCTTT.

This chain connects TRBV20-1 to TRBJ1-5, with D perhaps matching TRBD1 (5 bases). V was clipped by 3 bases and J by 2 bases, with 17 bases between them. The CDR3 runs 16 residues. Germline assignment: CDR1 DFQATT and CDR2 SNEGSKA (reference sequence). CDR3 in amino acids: CSASLVGASGNQPQHF. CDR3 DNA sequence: TGCAGTGCTAGTCTAGTAGGGGCAAGTGGCAATCAGCCCCAGCATTTT.

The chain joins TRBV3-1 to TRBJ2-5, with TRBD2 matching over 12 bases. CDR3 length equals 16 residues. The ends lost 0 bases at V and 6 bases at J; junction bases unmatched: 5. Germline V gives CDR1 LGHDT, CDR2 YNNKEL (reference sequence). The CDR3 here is CASSQDMGLAGKTQYF. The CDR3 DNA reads TGTGCCAGCAGCCAAGATATGGGACTAGCGGGCAAGACCCAGTACTTC.

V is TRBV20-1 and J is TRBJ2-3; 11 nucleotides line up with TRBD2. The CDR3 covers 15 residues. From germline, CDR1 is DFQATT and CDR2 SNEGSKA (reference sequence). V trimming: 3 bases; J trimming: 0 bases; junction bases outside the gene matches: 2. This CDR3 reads CSARGLAVSTDTQYF. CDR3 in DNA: TGCAGTGCTAGGGGACTAGCGGTTAGCACAGATACGCAGTATTTT.

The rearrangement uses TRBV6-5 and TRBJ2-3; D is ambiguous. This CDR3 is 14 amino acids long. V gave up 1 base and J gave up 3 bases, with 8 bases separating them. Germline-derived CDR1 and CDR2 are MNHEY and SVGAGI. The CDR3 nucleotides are TGTGCCAGCAGTTACTACGGCGGAACAGATACGCAGTATTTT. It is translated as CASSYYGGTDTQYF.

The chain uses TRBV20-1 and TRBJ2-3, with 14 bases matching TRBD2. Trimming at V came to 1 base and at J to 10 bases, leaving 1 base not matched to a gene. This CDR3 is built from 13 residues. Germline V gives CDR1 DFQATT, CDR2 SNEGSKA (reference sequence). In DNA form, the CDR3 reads TGCAGTGCTAGAGGACTAGCGGGGGGGCCGCAGTATTTT. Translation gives CSARGLAGGPQYF.

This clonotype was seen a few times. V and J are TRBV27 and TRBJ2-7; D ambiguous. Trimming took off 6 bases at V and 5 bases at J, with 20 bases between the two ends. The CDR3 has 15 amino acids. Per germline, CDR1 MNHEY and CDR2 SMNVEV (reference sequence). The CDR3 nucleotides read TGTGCCAGCAGCCCGTTTGTCAAAAACGCCCACGAGCAGTACTTC. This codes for CASSPFVKNAHEQYF.

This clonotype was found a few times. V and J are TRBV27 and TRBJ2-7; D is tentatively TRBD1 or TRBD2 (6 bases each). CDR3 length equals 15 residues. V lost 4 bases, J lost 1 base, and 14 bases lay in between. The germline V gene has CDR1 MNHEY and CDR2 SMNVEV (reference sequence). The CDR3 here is CASSWGAGASYEQYF. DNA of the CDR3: TGTGCCAGCAGTTGGGGGGCAGGGGCGTCCTACGAGCAGTACTTC.

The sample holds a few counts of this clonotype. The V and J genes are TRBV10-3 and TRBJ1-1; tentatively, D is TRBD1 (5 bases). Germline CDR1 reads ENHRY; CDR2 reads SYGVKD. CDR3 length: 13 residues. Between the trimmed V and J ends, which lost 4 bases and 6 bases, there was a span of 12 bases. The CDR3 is CAISAGLGAEAFF. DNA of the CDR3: TGTGCCATCAGTGCCGGACTGGGGGCTGAAGCTTTCTTT.

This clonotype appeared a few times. The DNA of the CDR3 is TGCAGTGCTAGAGAGTCCCTACGAAGCCGGGAGCTGTTTTTT. It specifies CSARESLRSRELFF. V and J are TRBV20-1 and TRBJ2-2; no clear D gene. In germline, CDR1 is DFQATT, CDR2 SNEGSKA (reference sequence). V dropped 0 bases and J dropped 9 bases, with 14 bases sitting between them. This CDR3 contains 14 residues.